These 2 T cell receptor beta chains came from one sample sequenced in a study of cytomegalovirus exposure and HLA in healthy donors. PCR was performed using 60 Vbeta and 13 Jbeta primers. The protocol was immunoSEQ multiplex PCR, while the TCRdb copy is restricted to in-frame clones and leaves out a portion. The sample includes roughly 110,000 clones, around three quarters of them seen just once. Specimen: PBMCs. The origin of the receptors is a male donor in good health and CMV-seronegative.

The chain joins TRBV11-3 to TRBJ2-3; 8 bases align to TRBD1. Losses at the gene ends were 4 bases for V and 5 bases for J; bases not matched to a gene: 8. CDR1 and CDR2 (germline): SGHNT, YENEEA. CDR3 size: 15 residues. CDR3 sequence (DNA): TGTGCCAGCAGCTCCCGGGACAGGTACCAAGATACGCAGTATTTT. Its translation: CASSSRDRYQDTQYF.

The chain uses TRBV5-1 and TRBJ1-1; TRBD1 aligns across 10 bases. The V gene end was trimmed by 7 bases and the J gene end by 1 base; junction bases not matched to a gene: 1. The CDR3 loop spans 13 amino acids. Germline CDR1 SGHRS, CDR2 YFSETQ. CDR3 sequence: CASGTGANTEAFF. CDR3 nucleotide sequence: TGCGCCAGCGGGACAGGGGCGAACACTGAAGCTTTCTTT.